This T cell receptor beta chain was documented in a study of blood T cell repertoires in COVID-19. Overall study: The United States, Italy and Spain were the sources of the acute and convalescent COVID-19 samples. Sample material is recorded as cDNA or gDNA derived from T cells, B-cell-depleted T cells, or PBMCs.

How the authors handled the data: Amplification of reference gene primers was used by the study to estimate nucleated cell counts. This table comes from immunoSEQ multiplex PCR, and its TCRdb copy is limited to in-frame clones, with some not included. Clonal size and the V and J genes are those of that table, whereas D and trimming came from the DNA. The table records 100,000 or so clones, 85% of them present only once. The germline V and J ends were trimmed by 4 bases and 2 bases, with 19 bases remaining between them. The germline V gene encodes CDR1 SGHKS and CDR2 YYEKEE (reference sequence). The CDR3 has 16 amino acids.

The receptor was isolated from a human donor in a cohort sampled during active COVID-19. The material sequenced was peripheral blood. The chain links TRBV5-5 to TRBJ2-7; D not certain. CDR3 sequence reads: CASSPFLIREAYEQYF. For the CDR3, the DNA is TGTGCCAGCAGCCCATTTTTGATTCGAGAAGCCTACGAGCAGTACTTC.